The entry below gives a single T cell receptor (beta chain) sequence along with its context. Its antigen is undetermined. With listed TCR primers and previously described methods, bulk TCR libraries were prepared. TCRdb analysed the PCR reads with MiXCR anew, one entry per CDR3 protein. Among tens of thousands of distinct CDR3 sequences listed, about 17% were seen once. The sample originates from a study of molecular identifiers for immune sequencing clone quantification. The CDR3 has 17 residues. Study-level results: Clones carrying above 20 RNA copies accounted for over 98% of effector molecules, under 1% in naive cells.

Sequencing was performed on naive CD8+ T cells from blood, with Jurkat cell RNA spiked in. Documented subset: FACS-sorted CD8+CD4-CCR7+CD45RA+ naive T cells. The clonotype was recovered from a human donor in good health. Some libraries in this study had Jurkat cell RNA spiked in. J is TRBJ2-5 and V is TRBV3-2; the D call TRBD1 from the table was never checked on the DNA. TRBV3-2 is designated a pseudogene. The CDR3 nucleotides read TGTGCCAGCAGCCGGGGCGGGGCTGAGGGGGTTGGGGAGACCCAGTACTTC. This encodes CASSRGGAEGVGETQYF.